Sequencing of this T cell receptor (beta chain) was carried out in a study of CD8+ T cells in alopecia areata. Whole-study findings and limits: Alphabeta T cells residing in normal skin are also sequenced in scalp samples. Higher clonality was seen in lesional scalp than in normal scalp, especially in alopecia totalis/universalis.

Collection of lesional scalp punch biopsies and peripheral blood was performed in alopecia areata patients. For this clone: Its matching antigen is unknown.

The authors extracted RNA and reverse transcribed it into cDNA as the sequencing template. The table came from immunoSEQ multiplex PCR; TCRdb's copy has only in-frame clones and leaves some out. The sample lists 70,000 or so clones, roughly three fifths occurring once. V was trimmed by 3 bases and J by 5 bases, leaving 20 bases between them. The CDR3 extends over 15 amino acids. From germline, CDR1 is SQVTM and CDR2 ANQGSEA. The sequence was collected from a human donor with alopecia areata. Source: CD8+ T cells sorted from blood, taken at week 0. The chain employs TRBV29-1 and TRBJ2-7; a possible D gene is TRBD1 (7 bases). CDR3 bases: TGCAGCGTTGAGGGTTCCAGGGGGGTGATCGACGAGCAGTACTTC. Amino acids: CSVEGSRGVIDEQYF.